This T cell receptor (beta chain) comes out of a study of blood T cell repertoires in COVID-19. Produced via immunoSEQ multiplex PCR; TCRdb's table is partial and in-frame only. The data contain 140,000 or so clones, around 82% of them singletons. V gave up 5 bases and J gave up 4 bases; unmatched junction bases: 10. This CDR3 has 16 residues. The germline V gene encodes CDR1 PRHDT and CDR2 FYEKMQ (reference sequence). The specimen sequenced was peripheral blood. The sequence came from a human donor in a cohort sampled during active COVID-19. The V call is TRBV13, the J call TRBJ2-5, with 10 bases fitting TRBD1. The CDR3 here is CASSLQGTGARETQYF. In DNA form, the CDR3 reads TGTGCCAGCAGCCTACAAGGGACAGGGGCGAGAGAGACCCAGTACTTC.